Presented here are 17 T cell receptor beta chains from one specimen sequenced in a study of T cell responses to AZD1222 COVID-19 vaccine (dated by TCRdb to the early 2020s). Library preparation was by the immunoSEQ multiplex PCR assay. TCRdb stores this immuneACCESS table with in-frame sequences only. Part of the clones is absent; in the studies checked, under half of the shortfall reflects unresolved V genes, and no reason is known for the rest. The sample includes around 95,000 clones, with 88% observed a single time. Jointly, the top ten make up 1.8% of the sample. Read against the paper, the sample's time point label means: baseline before first vaccination. The starting material was peripheral blood, obtained on day 0 of AZD1222 vaccination. Receptor source: an adult in good health.

The V gene is TRBV11-3, the J gene TRBJ1-1, with D hard to call. Looked up from germline, CDR1 is SGHNT and CDR2 is YENEEA. The ends were cut back, 1 base at V and 0 bases at J, with 21 bases in the middle. The CDR3 length is 19 residues. CDR3 sequence reads: CASSLGLVGRGSLNTEAFF. CDR3 DNA sequence: TGTGCCAGCAGCTTAGGCTTGGTCGGTCGAGGCAGCTTGAACACTGAAGCTTTCTTT.

This chain joins TRBV19 and TRBJ1-2; TRBD1 might be the D (5 bases). CDR1 LNHDA and CDR2 SQIVND come from the germline V gene (reference sequence). Trimming left V 5 bases short and J 3 bases short, with 10 bases between. The length of the CDR3 is 13 residues. This chain's CDR3 is CASSPDSYYGYTF. In DNA, the CDR3 is TGTGCCAGTAGTCCTGACAGCTACTATGGCTACACCTTC.

CDR3 in amino acids: CASSALAGAPYEQYF. In DNA, the CDR3 is TGTGCCAGCTCAGCACTAGCGGGAGCACCCTACGAGCAGTACTTC. The rearrangement uses TRBV18 and TRBJ2-7, with 11 positions matching TRBD2. The CDR3 has 15 residues. Germline V lookup: CDR1 KGHSH, CDR2 LQKENI. V shed 5 bases, J shed 2 bases, and the junction held 5 bases outside the gene matches.

This chain connects TRBV5-5 to TRBJ2-3; D is possibly TRBD1 (5 bases). CDR1 is SGHKS, CDR2 YYEKEE, per germline (reference sequence). The CDR3 is 17 residues long. V dropped 1 base and J dropped 0 bases, with 15 bases sitting between them. The CDR3 loop is CASSLKVQGTSTDTQYF. The DNA for the CDR3 is TGTGCCAGCAGCTTGAAGGTCCAGGGAACCAGCACAGATACGCAGTATTTT.

V gene TRBV19 combines with J gene TRBJ2-1, with TRBD2 matching over 8 bases. The CDR3 totals 14 residues. The junction had 7 bases not matched to a gene; V was cut back by 10 bases and J by 2 bases. Germline values: CDR1 LNHDA, CDR2 SQIVND (reference sequence). CDR3 loop: CAMGTGGAYNEQFF. The CDR3 region has the DNA TGTGCCATGGGGACGGGGGGGGCCTACAATGAGCAGTTCTTC.

V and J are TRBV2 and TRBJ2-3; D is uncertain. This CDR3 is built from 11 residues. Germline CDR1 and CDR2: SNHLY and FYNNEI. V gave up 6 bases and J gave up 10 bases, with 11 bases separating them. CDR3 loop: CASSAVGPQYF. DNA for the CDR3: TGTGCCAGCAGCGCGGTGGGCCCGCAGTATTTT.

J is TRBJ1-2 and V is TRBV6-2 or TRBV6-3; D unclear. The germline gives CDR1 MNHEY, CDR2 SVGEGT. With 2 bases removed from V and 4 bases from J, the gap between germline ends came to 11 bases. The CDR3 spans 14 residues. CDR3 sequence (DNA): TGTGCCAGCAGTTACCACTTAGATTCCTATGGCTACACCTTC. Translation gives CASSYHLDSYGYTF.

This chain joins TRBV6-5 and TRBJ2-5; D call uncertain. Trimming took off 6 bases at V and 2 bases at J, with 10 bases between the two ends. This CDR3 region has 13 residues. Germline CDR1 MNHEY, CDR2 SVGAGI. Here the CDR3 reads CASRRQRQETQYF. CDR3 sequence (DNA): TGTGCCAGCAGGCGACAACGTCAAGAGACCCAGTACTTC.

This clone has only a few counts. The V call is TRBV28, the J call TRBJ1-1, with unresolved D. The CDR3 length is 13 residues. Trimming pared 6 bases from V and 1 base from J, leaving 9 bases between. CDR1 is MDHEN and CDR2 is SYDVKM in the germline V gene. The chain's CDR3 is CASRTNGNTEAFF. The CDR3 DNA reads TGTGCCAGCAGGACCAACGGGAACACTGAAGCTTTCTTT.

In this sample, this clone turned up once. J is TRBJ2-1 and V is TRBV5-4; the D gene is possibly TRBD2 (5 bases). V was clipped by 0 bases and J by 7 bases, with 8 bases between them. This CDR3 is 13 amino acids long. In germline, CDR1 is SGHNT, CDR2 YYREEE (reference sequence). The chain's CDR3 is CASSLVSGNEQFF. The CDR3 bases are TGTGCCAGCAGCTTGGTGTCGGGGAATGAGCAGTTCTTC.

The chain links TRBV6-4 to TRBJ2-3, with a possible D match to TRBD2 (5 bases). V lost 8 bases, J lost 5 bases, and 14 bases lay in between. The CDR3 loop spans 13 amino acids. Germline V gene data show CDR1 as MRHNA and CDR2 as SNTAGT. In nucleotides, the CDR3 is TGTGCCAGCTCCCTGAGGGCGGGAGATACGCAGTATTTT. This codes for CASSLRAGDTQYF.

The chain carries TRBV30 and TRBJ2-5; D ambiguous. CDR3 length: 14 residues. CDR1 is GTSNPN and CDR2 is SVGIG in the germline V gene (reference sequence). Trimming removed 0 bases at V and 4 bases at J, with 12 bases between. CDR3 coding DNA: TGTGCCTGGAGTGTACAACCTTCATTAGAGACCCAGTACTTC. Amino acid sequence: CAWSVQPSLETQYF.

The chain recombines TRBV9 with TRBJ2-7; D perhaps matches TRBD2 (5 bases). The CDR3 consists of 13 residues. Per germline, CDR1 SGDLS and CDR2 YYNGEE. V was pared by 0 bases and J by 4 bases, with 8 bases between. CDR3 nucleotides: TGTGCCAGCAGCGTAGGTTGGGAGTACGAGCAGTACTTC. It encodes CASSVGWEYEQYF.

The chain recombines TRBV30 with TRBJ1-1, with TRBD1 as a possible D gene (5 bases). Trimming removed 4 bases at V and 4 bases at J, with 22 bases between. This CDR3 has 16 amino acids. Germline assignment: CDR1 GTSNPN and CDR2 SVGIG (reference sequence). The CDR3 region has the DNA TGTGCCTGGATCCCTTACTCCGGGACTCTCTCCACTGAAGCTTTCTTT. Amino acids: CAWIPYSGTLSTEAFF.

This chain connects TRBV11-2 to TRBJ2-7, with D perhaps assigned TRBD1 or TRBD2 (6 bases each). The germline V and J ends were trimmed by 4 bases and 3 bases, with 25 bases remaining between them. The CDR3 runs 18 residues. Germline assignment: CDR1 SGHAT and CDR2 FQNNGV. DNA for the CDR3: TGTGCCAGCAGCTCCCCACGGACAGCTCCCGGGAGTATCTACGAGCAGTACTTC. This gives the protein CASSSPRTAPGSIYEQYF.

The chain joins TRBV25-1 to TRBJ2-7, with unresolved D. Trimming took 3 bases from V and 3 from J, leaving 3 bases between them. This CDR3 is 11 amino acids long. Per the germline V gene, CDR1 is MGHDK and CDR2 is SYGVNS. CDR3 sequence reads: CASSDFYEQYF. The CDR3 DNA follows: TGTGCCAGCAGTGATTTCTACGAGCAGTACTTC.

This clone is a singleton in its sample. The rearrangement joins TRBV7-2 to TRBJ2-7; 8 bases fit TRBD2. This CDR3 is 15 amino acids long. CDR1 and CDR2 from the germline V gene are SGHTA and FQGNSA. V dropped 3 bases and J dropped 0; count of bases not matched to a gene: 4. The CDR3 region has the DNA TGTGCCAGCAGCTTTACTAGCGGCCTCTCCTACGAGCAGTACTTC. Translation gives CASSFTSGLSYEQYF.